This passage covers 19 T cell receptor beta chains from one sample sequenced in a study of blood T cell repertoires in COVID-19. Profiling relied on immunoSEQ multiplex PCR, and the TCRdb table lists in-frame clones only, not all of them. Found here are roughly 70,000 clones, just under 90% of them singletons; the top ten hold 6% to 8%. The sample was peripheral blood. These receptors were obtained from a woman of 80 years or more with active COVID-19.

The CDR3 sequence is CASSPTTGGDEQFF. The CDR3 coding sequence is TGTGCCAGCAGCCCGACGACAGGGGGGGATGAGCAGTTCTTC. V and J are TRBV9 and TRBJ2-1; TRBD1 matches at 9 bases. Germline loops: CDR1 SGDLS, CDR2 YYNGEE. The V gene end was trimmed by 4 bases and the J gene end by 8 bases; junction bases not matched to a gene: 7. This CDR3 contains 14 residues.

This chain connects TRBV19 to TRBJ1-2; 10 bases match TRBD1. Germline V CDR1 and CDR2: LNHDA, SQIVND (reference sequence). This CDR3 is built from 16 residues. V trimming: 8 bases; J trimming: 1 base; junction bases outside the gene matches: 10. CDR3 coding DNA: TGTGCCAGTGCGCGGGGACAGGGGACCCTTAACTATGGCTACACCTTC. It is translated as CASARGQGTLNYGYTF.

In DNA, the CDR3 is TGTGCCAGCAGCCAATCAGGGAGGGCCGGGGAGCTGTTTTTT. Translating gives CASSQSGRAGELFF. V is TRBV3-1 (or the pseudogene TRBV3-2) and J is TRBJ2-2, with 7 bases matching TRBD2. CDR1 LGHDT and CDR2 YNNKEL come from the germline V gene (reference sequence). The CDR3 contains 14 residues. Unmatched junction bases numbered 3, after V lost 2 bases and J lost 6 bases.

As to this clone: At one of its ends the junction is not consistent with the germline gene, which may arise from a read error. The chain combines TRBV7-7 with TRBJ2-5, with D unresolved. Per the germline V gene, CDR1 is SSHAT and CDR2 is FNYEAQ (reference sequence). This CDR3 comprises 14 residues. DNA for the CDR3: TGTGCTAGCAGCTTGGTTAGTGCCGGGGAGACCCAGTACTTC. Its translation is CASSLVSAGETQYF.

The chain joins TRBV19 to TRBJ2-1, with TRBD2 identical over 10 bases. The CDR3 contains 15 residues. Germline V gene lookup returns CDR1 LNHDA and CDR2 SQIVND (reference sequence). The CDR3 sequence is CSSGLAEYSYNEQFF. CDR3 nucleotides: TGTTCCTCTGGACTAGCGGAATACTCCTACAATGAGCAGTTCTTC.

The chain has TRBV28 and TRBJ1-2, with 7 bases that match TRBD1. The CDR3 has 13 amino acids. The germline V gene has CDR1 MDHEN and CDR2 SYDVKM. With V trimmed by 6 bases and J by 6 bases, 7 bases remained unmatched. Here the CDR3 reads CASSARDRNGYTF. The DNA for the CDR3 is TGTGCCAGCAGCGCCCGGGACAGAAATGGCTACACCTTC.

The V and J genes are TRBV5-1 and TRBJ1-2; unclear D gene. The V end lost 3 bases, the J end lost 4 bases, and 16 bases lay between the germline ends. CDR1 and CDR2 from the germline V gene are SGHRS and YFSETQ. The CDR3 extends over 15 amino acids. The CDR3 DNA is TGCGCCAGCAGCTCGCAATCTGGGAGCGGCTATGGCTACACCTTC. It translates to CASSSQSGSGYGYTF.

The chain combines TRBV28 with TRBJ1-4; tentative D call: TRBD1 (6 bases). This CDR3 is 13 amino acids long. Deletions cut 9 bases from V and 8 bases from J, with 16 bases between. From germline, CDR1 is MDHEN and CDR2 SYDVKM. CDR3 in DNA: TGTGCCAGTGCCCCCCCAGGGGTGGAAAAACTGTTTTTT. This sequence encodes CASAPPGVEKLFF.

The J gene is TRBJ2-5, the V gene TRBV15; the match to TRBD2 covers 8 bases. The CDR3 totals 16 residues. V dropped 1 base and J dropped 5; count of bases not matched to a gene: 9. The germline V gene has CDR1 LNHNV and CDR2 YYDKDF (reference sequence). The CDR3 region is CATSRGKGLAGETQYF. The CDR3 DNA sequence: TGTGCCACCAGCAGAGGGAAAGGACTAGCCGGGGAGACCCAGTACTTC.

In its sample, this clone was seen once. V usage is TRBV28 and J usage is TRBJ1-2; maybe TRBD1 (5 bases). CDR1 is MDHEN, CDR2 SYDVKM, per germline. This CDR3 has 15 residues. The germline V and J ends were trimmed by 2 bases and 8 bases, with 18 bases remaining between them. Written as DNA, the CDR3 is TGTGCCAGCAGTTTAAGTGTCGGGGGTTTAGTCGGCTACACCTTC. This translates into CASSLSVGGLVGYTF.

V is TRBV10-2 and J is TRBJ2-5; 7 bases are a match to TRBD2. The trim removed 7 bases at V and 8 bases at J, leaving 7 bases unmatched. The CDR3 has 12 residues. CDR1 and CDR2 (germline): WSHSY, SAAADI. CDR3 coding DNA: TGCGCCAGCAAACTAGCGCCTCAAACCCAGTACTTC. Translation: CASKLAPQTQYF.

V gene TRBV19 combines with J gene TRBJ2-3, with 8 positions matching TRBD1. Looked up from germline, CDR1 is LNHDA and CDR2 is SQIVND (reference sequence). This CDR3 region has 15 residues. V lost 6 bases to trimming and J lost 4 bases; unmatched junction nucleotides: 9. DNA for the CDR3: TGTGCCAGTAGGCAGGGGGCGTCCCTTGCAGATACGCAGTATTTT. Protein sequence: CASRQGASLADTQYF.

The gene calls are TRBV19 and TRBJ2-3, with 7 nucleotides matching TRBD2. V trimming: 2 bases; J trimming: 6 bases; junction bases outside the gene matches: 2. This CDR3 is built from 13 residues. Germline assignment: CDR1 LNHDA and CDR2 SQIVND (reference sequence). The CDR3 reads CASSIPGGDTQYF. The CDR3 DNA follows: TGTGCCAGTAGTATACCGGGAGGTGATACGCAGTATTTT.

The genes are TRBV15 and TRBJ2-4, with 12 positions matching TRBD2. The CDR3 is made up of 19 amino acids. Trimming cost V 3 bases and J 0 bases; bases outside gene matches: 9. CDR1 is LNHNV and CDR2 is YYDKDF in the germline V gene (reference sequence). The DNA of the CDR3 is TGTGCCACCAGCAGGGACAGACTAGCGGGAGACCTAGCCAAAAACATTCAGTACTTC. This translates into CATSRDRLAGDLAKNIQYF.

The chain recombines TRBV28 with TRBJ2-3; 7 bases line up with TRBD2. The germline gives CDR1 MDHEN, CDR2 SYDVKM. CDR3 length: 16 amino acids. The trim removed 6 bases at V and 2 bases at J, leaving 11 bases unmatched. In DNA form, the CDR3 reads TGTGCCAGCAGAAAACGACTAGCTGGAAACACAGATACGCAGTATTTT. Amino acids: CASRKRLAGNTDTQYF.

This clone was picked up one time. This chain uses TRBV5-1 with TRBJ2-5; D gene ambiguous. The CDR3 consists of 14 residues. CDR1 and CDR2 from the germline V gene are SGHRS and YFSETQ. Trimming took 6 bases from V and 4 from J, leaving 16 bases between them. CDR3 in DNA: TGCGCCAGCACTGGTACAGCCTCAGGAGAGACCCAGTACTTC. It encodes CASTGTASGETQYF.

This clone was detected once. V and J are TRBV6-2 or TRBV6-3 and TRBJ2-7; TRBD2 aligns across 7 bases. This CDR3 region has 16 residues. With V trimmed by 3 bases and J by 0 bases, 8 bases remained unmatched. Germline-derived CDR1 and CDR2 are MNHEY and SVGEGT. The CDR3 sequence is CASSYLLGGSSYEQYF. CDR3 coding DNA: TGTGCCAGCAGTTATCTTCTCGGCGGGAGCTCCTACGAGCAGTACTTC.

The CDR3, as DNA: TGTGCCAGCTCACCCCCGACAGGGTGGGATACGCAGTATTTT. Residues: CASSPPTGWDTQYF. This rearrangement joins TRBV18 to TRBJ2-3; TRBD1 matches at 7 bases. The length of the CDR3 is 14 residues. Germline-derived CDR1 and CDR2 are KGHSH and LQKENI. Trimming cost V 3 bases and J 6 bases; bases outside gene matches: 6.

This clone was picked up one time. V is TRBV19 and J is TRBJ2-6, with D perhaps TRBD2 (6 bases). Between the trimmed V and J ends, which lost 10 bases and 0 bases, there was a span of 7 bases. The germline CDR1 and CDR2 sequences are LNHDA and SQIVND (reference sequence). The CDR3 is 13 amino acids. CDR3 residues: CATGGSGANVLTF. CDR3 nucleotide sequence: TGTGCCACCGGGGGCTCTGGGGCCAACGTCCTGACTTTC. Supplemented by reference TRBV19 and TRBJ2-6, the full variable domain reads DGGITQSPKYLFRKEGQNVTLSCEQNLNHDAMYWYRQDPGQGLRLIYYSQIVNDFQKGDIAEGYSVSREKKESFPLTVTSAQKNPTAFYLCATGGSGANVLTFGAGSRLTVL.